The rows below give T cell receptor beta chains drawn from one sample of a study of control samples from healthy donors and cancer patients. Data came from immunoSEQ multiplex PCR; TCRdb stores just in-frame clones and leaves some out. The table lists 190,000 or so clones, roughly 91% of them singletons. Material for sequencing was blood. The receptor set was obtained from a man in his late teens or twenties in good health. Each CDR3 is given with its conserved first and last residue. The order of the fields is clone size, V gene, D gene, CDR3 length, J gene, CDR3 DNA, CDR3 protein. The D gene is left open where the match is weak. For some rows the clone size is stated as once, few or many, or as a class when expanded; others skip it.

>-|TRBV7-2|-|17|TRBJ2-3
TGTGCCAGCAGCACGCGCCCTCTTAGGGCAGGGCCAGATACGCAGTATTTT
CASSTRPLRAGPDTQYF
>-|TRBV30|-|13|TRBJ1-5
TGTGCCTGGAGTCCCCATATGGATCAGCCCCAGCATTTT
CAWSPHMDQPQHF
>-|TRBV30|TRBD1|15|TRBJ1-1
TGTGCCTTGGACAGGGGGACTACTCCCGGCACTGAAGCTTTCTTT
CALDRGTTPGTEAFF
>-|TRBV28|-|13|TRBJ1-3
TGTGCCAGCCGCCTGGGAGGGGGAAACACCATATATTTT
CASRLGGGNTIYF
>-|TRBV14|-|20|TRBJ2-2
TGTGCCAGCAGCCAAGAGGATCTGGGGCAGTTCTTTTTGGGCACCGGGGAGCTGTTTTTT
CASSQEDLGQFFLGTGELFF
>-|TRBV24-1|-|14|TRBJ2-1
TGTGCCACCAGTGTGACGGGGCAAGCCAATGAGCAGTTCTTC
CATSVTGQANEQFF
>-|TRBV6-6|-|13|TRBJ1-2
TGTGCCAGCAGCCCCACGGGGGACTATGGCTACACCTTC
CASSPTGDYGYTF
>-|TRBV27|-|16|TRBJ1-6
TGTGCCAGCAGTTTACAGGGTCTATCCTATAATTCACCCCTCCACTTT
CASSLQGLSYNSPLHF
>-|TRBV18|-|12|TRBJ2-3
TGTGCCAGCTCACCAGGGCGGCATACGCAGTATTTT
CASSPGRHTQYF
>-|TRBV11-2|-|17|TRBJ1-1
TGTGCCAGCAGCTCAGGTGGGGGGCGACGATCCACCACTGAAGCTTTCTTT
CASSSGGGRRSTTEAFF
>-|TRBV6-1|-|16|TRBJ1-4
TGTGCCAGCAGTGAAGCGAGAGGGACTACTAATGAAAAACTGTTTTTT
CASSEARGTTNEKLFF
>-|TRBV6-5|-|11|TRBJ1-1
TGTGCCAGCAGGCGCGACAGTGAAGCTTTCTTT
CASRRDSEAFF
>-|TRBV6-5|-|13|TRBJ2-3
TGTGCCATGTCCAAGGCTTTCACAGATACGCAGTATTTT
CAMSKAFTDTQYF
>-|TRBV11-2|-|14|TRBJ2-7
TGTGCCAGCAGCTTCCCCGGAGGGAGAGGCGAGCAGTACTTC
CASSFPGGRGEQYF
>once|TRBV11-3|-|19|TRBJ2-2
TGTGCCAGCAGCTTGGGGTCAAGGCCGACCGACTCGAACACCGGGGAGCTGTTTTTT
CASSLGSRPTDSNTGELFF
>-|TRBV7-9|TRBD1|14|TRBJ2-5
TGTGCCAGCAGCTTATTGGACAGGGAAGAGACCCAGTACTTC
CASSLLDREETQYF
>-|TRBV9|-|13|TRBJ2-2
TGTGCCAGCACCGGGCCCTACACCGGGGAGCTGTTTTTT
CASTGPYTGELFF
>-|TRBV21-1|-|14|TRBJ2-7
TGTGCCAGCAGCAAAGAACTTCTATTCTACGAGCAGTACTTC
CASSKELLFYEQYF
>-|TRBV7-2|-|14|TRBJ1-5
TGTGCCAGCAGCTTAGTAGGGGGAGGTCAGCCCCAGCATTTT
CASSLVGGGQPQHF
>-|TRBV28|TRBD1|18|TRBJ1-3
TGTGCCAGCAGTACTGACAGGGGGCGGTTTATATCTGGAAACACCATATATTTT
CASSTDRGRFISGNTIYF
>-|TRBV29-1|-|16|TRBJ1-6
TGCAGCGTTGCCCACGTCCCCCGGGAAGTTAATTCACCCCTCCACTTT
CSVAHVPREVNSPLHF